A selection of T cell receptor beta chains follows, all from one sample in a study of response to subunit inactivated influenza vaccine. In TCRdb, the RT-PCR reads were re-called with MiXCR into one record per CDR3 protein. Among about 480,000 distinct CDR3 sequences listed, about 25% were seen once. Sequencing used CD4+ T cells sorted from PBMCs, obtained 4 to 6 days after vaccination. These receptor sequences come from a man aged 45 to 65 who received an inactivated influenza vaccine. CDR3s include the opening cysteine and the closing phenylalanine or tryptophan. The order of the fields is D gene, J gene, V gene, clone size, CDR3 DNA, CDR3 protein. D genes are given only for firm matches. Clone size is shown for a subset of rows, as once, few, many or a class of expanded clone.

. | TRBJ2-4 | TRBV3-1 | . | TGTGCCAGCAGCCCCCGAGCGTCGAGCACCAAAGCCAAAAACATTCAGTACTTC | CASSPRASSTKAKNIQYF
. | TRBJ2-6 | TRBV7-2 | once | TGTGCCAGCAGCTTATCGATCCGGGAATCTGGGGCCAACGTCCTGACTTTC | CASSLSIRESGANVLTF
. | TRBJ2-1 | TRBV20-1 | . | TGCAGTGCTAGAGCCCTAGGGGAGCGGACAGCCTACAATGAGCAGTTCTTC | CSARALGERTAYNEQFF
. | TRBJ2-2 | TRBV18 | . | TGTGCCAGCTCACCGATGGACCGTTTCCTTACCTTTACCGGGGAGCTGTTTTTT | CASSPMDRFLTFTGELFF
TRBD2 | TRBJ2-5 | TRBV28 | . | TGTGCCAGCTCACCGGGGTACTTGCGGGAGCAGACCCAGTACTTC | CASSPGYLREQTQYF
TRBD2 | TRBJ2-5 | TRBV4-2 | few | TGTGCCAGCAGCGGGACTAGCCGAAGCTTTTCCCAAGAGACCCAGTACTTC | CASSGTSRSFSQETQYF
. | TRBJ1-1 | TRBV12-3/TRBV12-4 | few | TGTGCCAGCAGTTTGGGCCCGAGAGAGGAAACTGAAGCTTTCTTT | CASSLGPREETEAFF
. | TRBJ2-5 | TRBV5-1 | . | TGCGCCAGCAGCTTGGGACACGCCCAAGAGACCCAGTACTTC | CASSLGHAQETQYF
TRBD2 | TRBJ2-5 | TRBV7-2 | . | TGTGCCAGCAGCCCCCCGGGGGGGAGCCAAGAGACCCAGTACTTC | CASSPPGGSQETQYF
. | TRBJ2-1 | TRBV7-3 | few | TGTGCCAGCAGCTTATCGGGCGGGCGCGGCTACAATGAGCAGTTCTTC | CASSLSGGRGYNEQFF
TRBD1 | TRBJ2-3 | TRBV6-2/TRBV6-3 | . | TGTGCCAGCAGTTACGGGACAGGGGTAGATACGCAGTATTTT | CASSYGTGVDTQYF
TRBD2 | TRBJ2-1 | TRBV9 | . | TGTGCCAGCAGCGTAGCTGGGACTAGCGGGAGTGGGCATGAGCAGTTCTTC | CASSVAGTSGSGHEQFF
. | TRBJ1-1 | TRBV18 | many | TGTGCCAGCAGTTCAGGGACGGCCAACACTGAAGCTTTCTTT | CASSSGTANTEAFF
. | TRBJ2-7 | TRBV21-1 | . | TGTGCCAGCAGCACCCGGGACAGGGTCGGCGAGCAGTACTTC | CASSTRDRVGEQYF
. | TRBJ1-1 | TRBV19 | . | TGTGCCAGTAGTTTAAGGGAGGGGAACACTGAAGCTTTCTTT | CASSLREGNTEAFF
TRBD2 | TRBJ2-7 | TRBV25-1 | . | TGTGCCAGTCGAAGCGGGGGTTCTGTCTACGAGCAGTACTTC | CASRSGGSVYEQYF
TRBD2 | TRBJ2-2 | TRBV5-5 | . | TGTGCCAGCAGCGCGGGACTACTCACCGGGGAGCTGTTTTTT | CASSAGLLTGELFF
. | TRBJ2-3 | TRBV15 | . | TGTGCCACCAGCAGAGACCGGCCTAACACAGATACGCAGTATTTT | CATSRDRPNTDTQYF
. | TRBJ1-5 | TRBV6-1 | many | TGTGCCAGCAAAGAGGTAGGCAATCAGCCCCAGCATTTT | CASKEVGNQPQHF
TRBD1 | TRBJ1-4 | TRBV3-1 | once | TGTGCCAGCAGCCAGGGACAGGGGGCCCAACTGTTTTTT | CASSQGQGAQLFF
. | TRBJ1-2 | TRBV16 | . | TGTGCCAGCAGCCAATCGGGACCCCTCGGGGGCTACACCTTC | CASSQSGPLGGYTF
. | TRBJ2-5 | TRBV5-1 | few | TGCGCCAGCAGCTTTCGCAACAGGATAGAGACCCAGTACTTC | CASSFRNRIETQYF
. | TRBJ1-4 | TRBV20-1 | . | TGCAGTGCTAGAGATCCTGGCAGAGACAATGAAAAACTGTTTTTT | CSARDPGRDNEKLFF
. | TRBJ2-3 | TRBV29-1 | many | TGCAGCGCCTTTGGGCAGGGGAGCACAGATACGCAGTATTTT | CSAFGQGSTDTQYF
TRBD2 | TRBJ2-7 | TRBV12-3/TRBV12-4 | . | TGTGCCAGCAGTTTAAGGACTAGATTTGCCTACGAGCAGTACTTC | CASSLRTRFAYEQYF
TRBD1 | TRBJ2-3 | TRBV7-9 | few | TGTGCCAGCAGCCCGGGACAGGGTAACACAGATACGCAGTATTTT | CASSPGQGNTDTQYF
. | TRBJ2-7 | TRBV1 | . | TGCACCAGCAGCAACGCGAGAGCACCGGGAGCGGGTGAGCAGTACTTC | CTSSNARAPGAGEQYF
. | TRBJ1-5 | TRBV7-2 | many | TGTGCCAGCAGCTCTTTCGGGGTTAGCAATCAGCCCCAGCATTTT | CASSSFGVSNQPQHF
TRBD1 | TRBJ2-7 | TRBV5-1 | many | TGTGCCAGCAGCTTGGACAGGGGTCCCTACGAGCAGTACTTC | CASSLDRGPYEQYF
. | TRBJ1-4 | TRBV20-1 | few | TGCAGTGCTAGAGATCCCGGGTCAACTAATGAAAAACTGTTTTTT | CSARDPGSTNEKLFF
. | TRBJ2-1 | TRBV20-1 | few | TGCAGTGCTAGAGATGGCGGGTATTACTACAATGAGCAGTTCTTC | CSARDGGYYYNEQFF
TRBD1 | TRBJ1-1 | TRBV11-2 | . | TGTGCCAGCAGCTTATCCGTTCTAGGGGGCTCTGAAGCTTTCTTT | CASSLSVLGGSEAFF